What follows are 28 T cell receptor beta chains derived from one specimen sequenced in a study of blood T cell repertoires in COVID-19 (dated by TCRdb to about 2020). The protocol used for the library was the immunoSEQ multiplex PCR assay. TCRdb retrieved this table from immuneACCESS and kept in-frame rearrangements only. Not all clones are present; in checked studies, unresolved V genes account for under half, and no reason is known for the remainder. The sample profile shows some 70,000 clones; roughly 89% of them were found once. The leading ten clones occupy 5% to 6.5% of the sample. The specimen was peripheral blood. The receptors here all came from a man aged 50 to 59 with acute or convalescent COVID-19.

The chain links TRBV6-5 to TRBJ2-1; D is perhaps TRBD2 (6 bases). The germline gives CDR1 MNHEY, CDR2 SVGAGI. Trimming took 1 base from V and 7 from J, leaving 8 bases between them. This CDR3 spans 13 amino acids. The DNA for the CDR3 is TGTGCCAGCAGTTACTTTGGAGGGAATGAGCAGTTCTTC. Translating it yields CASSYFGGNEQFF.

The V gene is TRBV9, the J gene TRBJ2-7; 12 nucleotides line up with TRBD2. Germline assignment: CDR1 SGDLS and CDR2 YYNGEE. Unmatched junction bases numbered 13, after V lost 0 bases and J lost 3 bases. The CDR3 loop spans 19 amino acids. The DNA for the CDR3 is TGTGCCAGCAGCGTAGGCCTCTCCCTAGCGGGAGGGCCTCGCTACGAGCAGTACTTC. This codes for CASSVGLSLAGGPRYEQYF.

This clone appeared once. The rearrangement uses TRBV5-6 and TRBJ2-4; 8 bases line up with TRBD2. After removal of 4 bases from V and 1 base from J, the junction contained 4 bases not matched to a gene. Germline loops: CDR1 SGHDT, CDR2 YYEEEE. CDR3 size: 15 residues. In DNA, the CDR3 is TGTGCCAGCAGCACGGGAGGGCCGGCCAAAAACATTCAGTACTTC. It specifies CASSTGGPAKNIQYF.

This chain joins TRBV7-6 and TRBJ1-1; 9 bases align to TRBD1. V shed 5 bases and J 6 bases; nucleotides not matched to a gene: 10. Germline V CDR1 and CDR2: SGHVS, FNYEAQ. The CDR3 is 15 amino acids. The CDR3 protein is CASSLRTGVNSEAFF. CDR3 coding DNA: TGTGCCAGCAGCCTCAGGACAGGGGTAAACTCTGAAGCTTTCTTT.

The V call is TRBV7-6, the J call TRBJ2-3, with a tentative D call TRBD2 (6 bases). The CDR3 is 19 amino acids. Trimming took off 0 bases at V and 0 bases at J, with 19 bases between the two ends. Per the germline V gene, CDR1 is SGHVS and CDR2 is FNYEAQ. The CDR3 region has the DNA TGTGCCAGCAGCTTAGCGTCGTCGGGAGACTTCATGAGCACAGATACGCAGTATTTT. Translated, it gives CASSLASSGDFMSTDTQYF.

This chain links TRBV6-1 with TRBJ2-2; 11 nucleotides match TRBD2. There are 14 residues in the CDR3. The germline gives CDR1 MNHNS, CDR2 SASEGT. With V trimmed by 7 bases and J by 7 bases, 5 bases remained unmatched. Here the CDR3 DNA reads TGTGCCAGCACGACTAGCGGGACCGGCGGGGAGCTGTTTTTT. It specifies CASTTSGTGGELFF.

This clone has just one count. V and J are TRBV27 and TRBJ2-2; TRBD1 aligns across 7 bases. Germline V lookup: CDR1 MNHEY, CDR2 SMNVEV (reference sequence). The V segment lost 5 bases and the J segment 1 base; nucleotides outside the gene matches: 4. The CDR3 is 15 residues long. In DNA form, the CDR3 reads TGTGCCAGCAGTCCTACAGGGGTGAACACCGGGGAGCTGTTTTTT. Translating gives CASSPTGVNTGELFF.

The chain employs TRBV9 and TRBJ1-3; TRBD1 matches 9 bases. Germline V lookup: CDR1 SGDLS, CDR2 YYNGEE. The length of the CDR3 is 17 residues. V trimming: 3 bases; J trimming: 0 bases; junction bases outside the gene matches: 7. In DNA form, the CDR3 reads TGTGCCAGCAGCGCCAGGGGACAGGGTCCCTCTGGAAACACCATATATTTT. Its translation is CASSARGQGPSGNTIYF.

The J gene is TRBJ1-1, the V gene TRBV6-6; 7 bases match TRBD1. This CDR3 is 12 amino acids long. Trimming removed 5 bases from V and 4 bases from J; junction bases left unmatched: 1. The V gene's germline CDR1 is MNHNY and CDR2 SVGAGI (reference sequence). CDR3 in amino acids: CASSNRGTEAFF. In DNA, the CDR3 is TGTGCCAGCAGTAACAGGGGCACTGAAGCTTTCTTT.

The chain is built from TRBV5-8 and TRBJ2-5, with D possibly TRBD1 on 5 matching bases. Trimming pared 4 bases from V and 4 bases from J, leaving 14 bases between. Germline CDR1 SGHTS, CDR2 YDEGEE. The CDR3 has 14 residues. The CDR3 here is CASSRAGWGETQYF. For the CDR3, the DNA is TGTGCCAGCAGCCGGGCAGGGTGGGGAGAGACCCAGTACTTC.

This clone occurred once. The chain joins TRBV5-1 to TRBJ2-2; D might be TRBD1 (5 bases). Germline V gives CDR1 SGHRS, CDR2 YFSETQ. The CDR3 length is 15 residues. V gave up 1 base and J gave up 4 bases, with 11 bases separating them. CDR3 protein: CASSLRGISTGELFF. The CDR3, as DNA: TGCGCCAGCAGCTTGAGGGGTATTAGCACCGGGGAGCTGTTTTTT.

The chain joins TRBV7-8 to TRBJ2-7; tentative D call: TRBD2 (6 bases). Germline V gene sequence: CDR1 SGHVS, CDR2 FQNEAQ. The V end was cut by 4 bases, the J end by 0 bases, with 10 bases between. The CDR3 runs 14 residues. CDR3: CASSSRTTSYEQYF. For the CDR3, the DNA is TGTGCCAGCAGCTCTAGGACTACCTCCTACGAGCAGTACTTC.

The chain couples TRBV27 to TRBJ1-1, with 8 bases lining up with TRBD1. The CDR3 loop spans 14 amino acids. In germline, CDR1 is MNHEY, CDR2 SMNVEV (reference sequence). Trimming took 4 bases from V and 1 from J; bases not matched to a gene: 2. The DNA of the CDR3 is TGTGCCAGCAGTTCCGGGACAGGGAACACTGAAGCTTTCTTT. Translating gives CASSSGTGNTEAFF.

This chain connects TRBV11-3 to TRBJ1-4, with a weak D call TRBD1 (5 bases). Germline values: CDR1 SGHNT, CDR2 YENEEA. CDR3 size: 14 residues. V was trimmed by 5 bases and J by 1 base, leaving 8 bases between them. CDR3 bases: TGTGCCAGCAGCAAAAGGGGAACTAATGAAAAACTGTTTTTT. As protein: CASSKRGTNEKLFF.

The gene calls are TRBV18 and TRBJ2-2; 7 bases align to TRBD2. The V gene end was trimmed by 5 bases and the J gene end by 3 bases; junction bases not matched to a gene: 6. This CDR3 comprises 15 residues. Germline assignment: CDR1 KGHSH and CDR2 LQKENI. For the CDR3, the DNA is TGTGCCAGCTCAACGCAGCGGGACTACACCGGGGAGCTGTTTTTT. It encodes CASSTQRDYTGELFF.

The chain couples TRBV24-1 to TRBJ2-1; D is undetermined. V was clipped by 0 bases and J by 5 bases, with 13 bases between them. Germline values: CDR1 KGHDR, CDR2 SFDVKD. The CDR3 is 16 amino acids. The CDR3 here is CATSDLQSSNNNEQFF. CDR3 nucleotides: TGTGCCACCAGTGATTTGCAGTCGTCCAACAACAATGAGCAGTTCTTC.

V usage is TRBV5-1 and J usage is TRBJ2-2; TRBD1 is a possible D gene (6 bases). Germline loops: CDR1 SGHRS, CDR2 YFSETQ. V was trimmed by 4 bases and J by 0 bases, leaving 10 bases between them. CDR3 length: 15 amino acids. The CDR3 DNA is TGCGCCAGCAGCATCAGACAGGCGAACACCGGGGAGCTGTTTTTT. This encodes CASSIRQANTGELFF.

The V gene is TRBV6-5, the J gene TRBJ1-3; D is possibly TRBD1 (6 bases). Trimming cost V 6 bases and J 0 bases, with 12 bases left between them. CDR1 is MNHEY and CDR2 is SVGAGI in the germline V gene. CDR3 length equals 15 residues. The CDR3 loop reads CASRTGKSSGNTIYF. CDR3 DNA sequence: TGTGCCAGCAGGACAGGAAAGAGCTCTGGAAACACCATATATTTT.

CDR3 bases: TGTGCCAGCAGCTTGGTAGCGGGAGGTGGGGAGACCCAGTACTTC. This codes for CASSLVAGGGETQYF. The rearrangement links TRBV5-4 to TRBJ2-5; TRBD2 agrees at 10 bases. This CDR3 is 15 amino acids long. V gave up 0 bases and J gave up 5 bases; unmatched junction bases: 4. Germline CDR1 is SGHNT and CDR2 is YYREEE (reference sequence).

The rearrangement links TRBV18 to TRBJ2-1, with TRBD1 matching over 9 bases. J gave up 12 bases and V 6 bases, and 12 bases lay outside the gene matches. This CDR3 has 14 residues. Germline V lookup: CDR1 KGHSH, CDR2 LQKENI. CDR3 loop: CASSDSGTGSLQFF. CDR3 coding DNA: TGTGCCAGCTCGGATTCCGGGACAGGGAGCCTGCAGTTCTTC.

The chain employs TRBV5-1 and TRBJ1-3; D not certain. Germline V gene data show CDR1 as SGHRS and CDR2 as YFSETQ. The germline V and J ends were trimmed by 3 bases and 0 bases, with 10 bases remaining between them. This CDR3 spans 15 amino acids. As DNA, the CDR3 is TGCGCCAGCAGCTCTGACGGACTCTCTGGAAACACCATATATTTT. Protein sequence: CASSSDGLSGNTIYF. The full variable domain, its missing parts supplied by reference TRBV5-1 and TRBJ1-3, is KAGVTQTPRYLIKTRGQQVTLSCSPISGHRSVSWYQQTPGQGLQFLFEYFSETQRNKGNFPGRFSGRQFSNSRSEMNVSTLELGDSALYLCASSSDGLSGNTIYFGEGSWLTVV.

This clone was detected a few times. This chain connects TRBV9 to TRBJ1-4; 9 nucleotides align to TRBD1. Germline lookup yields CDR1 SGDLS and CDR2 YYNGEE. This CDR3 has 14 amino acids. J gave up 8 bases and V 3 bases, and 5 bases lay outside the gene matches. The CDR3 is CASSAGQGGEKLFF. Written as DNA, the CDR3 is TGTGCCAGCAGCGCGGGACAGGGAGGCGAAAAACTGTTTTTT.

This chain links TRBV4-2 with TRBJ2-2; maybe TRBD2 (6 bases). Per the germline V gene, CDR1 is LGHNA and CDR2 is YNFKEQ. Trimming shortened V by 0 bases and J by 1 base, and 12 bases separated the two germline ends. The CDR3 is 17 amino acids. DNA of the CDR3: TGTGCCAGCAGCCAAGAGGGGGACTTGATGAACACCGGGGAGCTGTTTTTT. Translated, it gives CASSQEGDLMNTGELFF.

V gene TRBV13 combines with J gene TRBJ2-3, with TRBD2 matching over 11 bases. Germline trimming cut 10 bases from V and 4 bases from J; bases unmatched to any gene: 10. The CDR3 is made up of 15 amino acids. Germline lookup yields CDR1 PRHDT and CDR2 FYEKMQ (reference sequence). The CDR3 here is CATKLAGERSDTQYF. CDR3 DNA sequence: TGTGCCACCAAACTAGCGGGAGAGAGATCAGATACGCAGTATTTT.

The chain has TRBV5-1 and TRBJ2-7; 7 bases match TRBD2. The length of the CDR3 is 13 residues. The V and J ends lost 4 bases and 3 bases, in that order; junction bases with no gene match: 4. The germline CDR1 and CDR2 sequences are SGHRS and YFSETQ. CDR3 in amino acids: CASSGGSRYEQYF. The CDR3 nucleotides are TGCGCCAGCAGCGGCGGGAGTCGCTACGAGCAGTACTTC.

This rearrangement joins TRBV19 to TRBJ2-2; 8 bases are shared with TRBD2. CDR1 is LNHDA, CDR2 SQIVND, per germline (reference sequence). With V trimmed by 3 bases and J by 5 bases, 5 bases remained unmatched. This CDR3 is built from 15 residues. DNA of the CDR3: TGTGCCAGTAGTATCCGGGAGGGCCAAACCGGGGAGCTGTTTTTT. Translating it yields CASSIREGQTGELFF.

A single count supports this clone. The chain couples TRBV21-1 to TRBJ1-5; the table names TRBD1, a call not compared with the DNA. TRBV21-1 is termed a pseudogene. The CDR3 covers 15 residues. As DNA, the CDR3 is TGTGCCAGCAGCAAAGTAGGGGCCCTAAATCAGCCCCAGCATTTT. It codes for CASSKVGALNQPQHF.

The chain joins TRBV12-5 to TRBJ2-1, with 7 positions matching TRBD2. The CDR3 totals 21 residues. The V segment lost 0 bases and the J segment 6 bases; nucleotides outside the gene matches: 23. CDR1 and CDR2 (germline): LGHNT, FRNRAP. The CDR3 sequence: CASGLVPSSGTTLLVPNEQFF. The CDR3 nucleotides read TGTGCTAGTGGTTTGGTACCGTCTAGCGGCACTACACTGTTGGTTCCCAATGAGCAGTTCTTC. The full variable domain, with the rest looked up from reference TRBV12-5 and TRBJ2-1, is DARVTQTPRHKVTEMGQEVTMRCQPILGHNTVFWYRQTMMQGLELLAYFRNRAPLDDSGMPKDRFSAEMPDATLATLKIQPSEPRDSAVYFCASGLVPSSGTTLLVPNEQFFGPGTRLTVL.